The present entry profiles one T cell receptor (beta chain) with its context. The antigen remains undetermined. These data originate in a study of blood T cells in healthy people across ages. A second PCR, run for roughly 7 to 11 cycles, used a sample-barcoded 5' primer plus a J-beta primer mix. TCRdb recomputed calls from the 5' RACE reads with MiXCR, one row per CDR3 protein. Altogether roughly 1,800,000 distinct CDR3 sequences are present, less than 50% being singletons, with the ten largest covering approximately 2.1%. Germline CDR1 reads SQVTM; CDR2 reads ANQGSEA. This CDR3 spans 13 amino acids. With 8 bases clipped from V and 2 bases from J, the junction kept 7 bases outside the gene matches. The sample providers were healthy Caucasian people from Russia, aged roughly 6 to 90. Each of the donors had roughly 9.7 milliliters of peripheral blood drawn into EDTA-treated Vacutainer tubes. Study observations and caveats: Possibly, changes in expanded clonotypes were confounded because donor CMV status was unknown. Observed TCR beta diversity per million T cells went down as age went up. This fall followed a roughly linear course with age.

What was sequenced was blood. The TCR originated in a woman in her forties in good health. The gene calls are TRBV29-1 and TRBJ2-3; 7 bases match TRBD2. This CDR3 reads CSISSGPTDTQYF. CDR3 coding DNA: TGCAGCATTTCTAGCGGACCCACAGATACGCAGTATTTT.